This T cell receptor beta chain was profiled in a study of cytomegalovirus exposure and HLA in healthy donors. There are 14 residues in the CDR3. V lost 8 bases, J lost 3 bases, and 6 bases stayed unmatched. Looked up from germline, CDR1 is ENHRY and CDR2 is SYGVKD. The PCR used 60 Vbeta and 13 Jbeta primers. Using immunoSEQ multiplex PCR, the repertoire was profiled, and TCRdb retains in-frame clones only, with some absent. The top ten clones hold around 11% of a sample with about 130,000 clones, 65% to 90% of them seen once. The origin of this receptor is a male donor in good health and CMV-seropositive. Sequencing input: PBMCs. The chain couples TRBV10-3 to TRBJ2-7; TRBD1 agrees at 11 bases. CDR3 region: CAIRGTGGRYEQYF. CDR3 bases: TGTGCCATCCGAGGGACAGGGGGTCGCTACGAGCAGTACTTC.